These T cell receptor beta chains were read from a single sample in a study of human T cells and chemical hapten exposure. TCRdb recomputed calls from the RACE reads with MiXCR, one row per CDR3 protein. The sample contains roughly 60,000 distinct CDR3 sequences, around 7% of which appear only once. Material: whole blood, obtained in connection with sensitization to the hapten diphenylcyclopropenone (DPC). The receptors were gathered from a woman in her twenties or thirties with alopecia areata. Some clones in this sample may be carry-over from other donors' samples. Both conserved end residues are part of each CDR3. Fields, in order: J gene, clone size, V gene, D gene, CDR3 DNA, CDR3 protein. A D gene is named only where the DNA matches it firmly. A row's size may be missing; if present it is once, few, many or a size class.

j_gene: TRBJ1-1; abundance: many; v_gene: TRBV7-9; d_gene: TRBD1; CDR3nt: TGTGCCAGCAGCCCCCAATTCCGACAGGGATTGAACACTGAAGCTTTCTTT; CDR3aa: CASSPQFRQGLNTEAFF
j_gene: TRBJ1-6; abundance: many; v_gene: TRBV10-1; d_gene: .; CDR3nt: TGCGCCAGCAGTGTAGGGGAGAATTCACCCCTCCACTTT; CDR3aa: CASSVGENSPLHF
j_gene: TRBJ1-1; abundance: .; v_gene: TRBV9; d_gene: .; CDR3nt: TGTGCCAGCAGCTTCCTTGGATCCCCCGCAACTGAAGCTTTCTTT; CDR3aa: CASSFLGSPATEAFF
j_gene: TRBJ1-1; abundance: many; v_gene: TRBV27; d_gene: .; CDR3nt: TGTGCCAGCAGTTTGGGGGGCCTTCTGAACACTGAAGCTTTCTTT; CDR3aa: CASSLGGLLNTEAFF
j_gene: TRBJ2-3; abundance: .; v_gene: TRBV7-2; d_gene: .; CDR3nt: TGTGCCAGCAGCTTACCCGATACCGGGGGGCGAAGATCTAGCACAGATACGCAGTATTTT; CDR3aa: CASSLPDTGGRRSSTDTQYF
j_gene: TRBJ1-1; abundance: many; v_gene: TRBV4-1; d_gene: TRBD1; CDR3nt: TGCGCCAGCAGCCAAGATCACAGGGGTGGCACTGAAGCTTTCTTT; CDR3aa: CASSQDHRGGTEAFF
j_gene: TRBJ2-7; abundance: few; v_gene: TRBV12-5; d_gene: .; CDR3nt: TGTGCTAGTGCCACCGGAGGAACGTTACACTACGAGCAGTACTTC; CDR3aa: CASATGGTLHYEQYF
j_gene: TRBJ2-7; abundance: many; v_gene: TRBV18; d_gene: .; CDR3nt: TGTGCCAGCTCACCACCGGAGGAGTACGAGCAGTACTTC; CDR3aa: CASSPPEEYEQYF
j_gene: TRBJ1-2; abundance: few; v_gene: TRBV27; d_gene: TRBD1; CDR3nt: TGTGCCAGCAGTTCGGGACAGAACTCCTATGGCTACACCTTC; CDR3aa: CASSSGQNSYGYTF
j_gene: TRBJ2-1; abundance: few; v_gene: TRBV11-2; d_gene: TRBD2; CDR3nt: TGTGCCAGCAGCTTCGGGACTAGCTTCCGCAATGAGCAGTTCTTC; CDR3aa: CASSFGTSFRNEQFF
j_gene: TRBJ1-6; abundance: .; v_gene: TRBV7-2; d_gene: .; CDR3nt: TGTGCCAGCAGCTTAGTCTCGAGGGTTATTCCCGGCAATTCACCCCTCCACTTT; CDR3aa: CASSLVSRVIPGNSPLHF
j_gene: TRBJ1-1; abundance: many; v_gene: TRBV28; d_gene: .; CDR3nt: TGTGCCAGCGGGGGGGCAGACAGGTTTAGTGAAGCTTTCTTT; CDR3aa: CASGGADRFSEAFF
j_gene: TRBJ2-1; abundance: many; v_gene: TRBV7-7; d_gene: .; CDR3nt: TGTGCCAGCAGCTTAGCCTCAGGGTACAATGAGCAGTTCTTC; CDR3aa: CASSLASGYNEQFF
j_gene: TRBJ2-3; abundance: many; v_gene: TRBV7-6; d_gene: .; CDR3nt: TGTGCCAGCAGCTTAGGGCTAGGCATCCTCACAGATACGCAGTATTTT; CDR3aa: CASSLGLGILTDTQYF
j_gene: TRBJ2-3; abundance: many; v_gene: TRBV20-1; d_gene: .; CDR3nt: TGCAGTGCTATGGATTCGTCACGAATCACAGATACGCAGTATTTT; CDR3aa: CSAMDSSRITDTQYF
j_gene: TRBJ2-4; abundance: many; v_gene: TRBV6-1; d_gene: .; CDR3nt: TGTGCCAGCAGTGAGGGGTGGAAGGACAAAAACATTCAGTACTTC; CDR3aa: CASSEGWKDKNIQYF
j_gene: TRBJ2-5; abundance: many; v_gene: TRBV10-3; d_gene: TRBD2; CDR3nt: TGTGCCATCAGCTCTAGCGGGGGGGGATATATAGAGACCCAGTACTTC; CDR3aa: CAISSSGGGYIETQYF
j_gene: TRBJ2-3; abundance: many; v_gene: TRBV4-2; d_gene: .; CDR3nt: TGTGCCAGCAGCCAAGTCGGGGGATTGGATACGCAGTATTTT; CDR3aa: CASSQVGGLDTQYF
j_gene: TRBJ1-6; abundance: many; v_gene: TRBV2; d_gene: TRBD1; CDR3nt: TGTGCCAGCAGTGCCGGGACAGGGAGGAATTCACCCCTCCACTTT; CDR3aa: CASSAGTGRNSPLHF
j_gene: TRBJ2-3; abundance: many; v_gene: TRBV2; d_gene: TRBD1; CDR3nt: TGTGCCAGCAGCGCTAAAACGGGACAGTTCACAGATACGCAGTATTTT; CDR3aa: CASSAKTGQFTDTQYF
j_gene: TRBJ2-1; abundance: many; v_gene: TRBV12-3/TRBV12-4; d_gene: TRBD1; CDR3nt: TGTGCCAGCAGTCCCAACCGACAGGGGAATGAGCAGTTCTTC; CDR3aa: CASSPNRQGNEQFF
j_gene: TRBJ1-1; abundance: many; v_gene: TRBV6-5; d_gene: .; CDR3nt: TGTGCCAGCAGCCACGACACGGCGAACACTGAAGCTTTCTTT; CDR3aa: CASSHDTANTEAFF
j_gene: TRBJ1-1; abundance: few; v_gene: TRBV10-3; d_gene: .; CDR3nt: TGTGCCATCAGTGAAATAGCTTACACTGAAGCTTTCTTT; CDR3aa: CAISEIAYTEAFF
j_gene: TRBJ1-5; abundance: many; v_gene: TRBV6-1; d_gene: .; CDR3nt: TGTGCCAGCAGTGAATGGGACACTTTATCAGCCCCACAGCATTTT; CDR3aa: CASSEWDTLSAPQHF
j_gene: TRBJ1-1; abundance: many; v_gene: TRBV5-1; d_gene: .; CDR3nt: TGCGCCAGCAGCTTGGGACAGAGGAACACTGAAGCTTTCTTT; CDR3aa: CASSLGQRNTEAFF
j_gene: TRBJ2-2; abundance: .; v_gene: TRBV18; d_gene: TRBD1; CDR3nt: TGTGCCAACTCACCAGGGACAGAATACACCGGGGAGCTGTTTTTT; CDR3aa: CANSPGTEYTGELFF
j_gene: TRBJ1-1; abundance: few; v_gene: TRBV5-4; d_gene: .; CDR3nt: TGTGCCAGCAGCTTGGGGGGTGCGGGGGACACTGAAGCTTTCTTT; CDR3aa: CASSLGGAGDTEAFF
j_gene: TRBJ2-1; abundance: many; v_gene: TRBV20-1; d_gene: .; CDR3nt: TGCAGTGCTAATCGACCCCCCCAGGTGGTCTACAATGAGCAGTTCTTC; CDR3aa: CSANRPPQVVYNEQFF
j_gene: TRBJ2-3; abundance: many; v_gene: TRBV5-1; d_gene: TRBD2; CDR3nt: TGCGCCAGCAGTCTATTGCGGGGGGGCGTCAGCACAGATACGCAGTATTTT; CDR3aa: CASSLLRGGVSTDTQYF
j_gene: TRBJ2-7; abundance: many; v_gene: TRBV5-6; d_gene: .; CDR3nt: TGTGCCAGCAGCTTGGGGCAGGGGCTGCAGTACTTC; CDR3aa: CASSLGQGLQYF
j_gene: TRBJ1-2; abundance: many; v_gene: TRBV25-1; d_gene: .; CDR3nt: TGTGCCAGCAGTGAAACCGGGAATAAAGCGCTGACCTATGGCTACACCTTC; CDR3aa: CASSETGNKALTYGYTF
j_gene: TRBJ1-4; abundance: many; v_gene: TRBV5-4; d_gene: .; CDR3nt: TGTGCCAGCAGCCCGGACATTGCGACTAATGAAAAACTGTTTTTT; CDR3aa: CASSPDIATNEKLFF